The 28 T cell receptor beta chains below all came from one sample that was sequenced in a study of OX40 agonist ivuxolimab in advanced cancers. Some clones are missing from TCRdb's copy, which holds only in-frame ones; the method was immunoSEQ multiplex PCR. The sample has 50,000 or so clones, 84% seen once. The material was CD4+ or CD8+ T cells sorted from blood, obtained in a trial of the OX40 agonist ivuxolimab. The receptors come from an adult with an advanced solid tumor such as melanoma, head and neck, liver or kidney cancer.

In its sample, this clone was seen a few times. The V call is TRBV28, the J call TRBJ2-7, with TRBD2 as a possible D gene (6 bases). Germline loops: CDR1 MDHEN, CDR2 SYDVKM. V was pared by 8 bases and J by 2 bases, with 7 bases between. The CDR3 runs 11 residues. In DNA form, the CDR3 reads TGTGCCAGCGGAGGGACCTACGAGCAGTACTTC. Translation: CASGGTYEQYF.

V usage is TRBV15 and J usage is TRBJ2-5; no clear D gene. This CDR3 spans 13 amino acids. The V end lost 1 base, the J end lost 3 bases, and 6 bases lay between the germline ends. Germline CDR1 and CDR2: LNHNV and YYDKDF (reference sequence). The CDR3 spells CATSRGLEETQYF. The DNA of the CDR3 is TGTGCCACCAGCAGAGGGCTAGAAGAGACCCAGTACTTC.

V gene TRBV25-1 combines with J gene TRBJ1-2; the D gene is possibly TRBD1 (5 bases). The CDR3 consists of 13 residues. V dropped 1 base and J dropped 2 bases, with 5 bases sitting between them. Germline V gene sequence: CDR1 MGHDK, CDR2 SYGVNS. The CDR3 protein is CASSEWGNYGYTF. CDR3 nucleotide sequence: TGTGCCAGCAGTGAATGGGGGAACTATGGCTACACCTTC.

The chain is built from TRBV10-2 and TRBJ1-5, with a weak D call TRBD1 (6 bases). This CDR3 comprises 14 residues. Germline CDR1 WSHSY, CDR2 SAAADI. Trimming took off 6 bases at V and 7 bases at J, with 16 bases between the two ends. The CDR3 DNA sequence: TGCGCCAGCAGGCCCAAGGGGGGGTTGCAGCCCCAGCATTTT. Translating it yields CASRPKGGLQPQHF.

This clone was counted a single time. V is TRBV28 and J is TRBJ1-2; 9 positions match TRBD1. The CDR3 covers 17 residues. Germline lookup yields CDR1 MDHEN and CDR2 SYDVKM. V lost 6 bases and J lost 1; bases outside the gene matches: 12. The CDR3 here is CASSPLWDREYNYGYTF. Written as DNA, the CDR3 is TGTGCCAGCAGCCCACTCTGGGACAGGGAATATAACTATGGCTACACCTTC.

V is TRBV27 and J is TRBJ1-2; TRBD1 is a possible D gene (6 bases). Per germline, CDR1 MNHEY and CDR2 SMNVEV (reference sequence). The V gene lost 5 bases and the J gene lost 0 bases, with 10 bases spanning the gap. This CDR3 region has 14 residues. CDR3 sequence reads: CASSPRQANYGYTF. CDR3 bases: TGTGCCAGCAGTCCGCGACAGGCTAACTATGGCTACACCTTC.

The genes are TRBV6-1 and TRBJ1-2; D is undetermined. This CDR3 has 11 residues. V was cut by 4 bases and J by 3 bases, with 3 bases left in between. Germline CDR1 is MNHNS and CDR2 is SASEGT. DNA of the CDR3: TGTGCCAGCAGTGTCCACTATGGCTACACCTTC. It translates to CASSVHYGYTF.

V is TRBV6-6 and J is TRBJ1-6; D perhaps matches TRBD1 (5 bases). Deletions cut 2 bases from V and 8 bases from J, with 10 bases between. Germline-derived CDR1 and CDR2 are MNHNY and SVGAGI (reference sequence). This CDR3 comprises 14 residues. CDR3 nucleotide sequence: TGTGCCAGCAGTTACGGGGCTCGGGATTCACCCCTCCACTTT. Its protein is CASSYGARDSPLHF.

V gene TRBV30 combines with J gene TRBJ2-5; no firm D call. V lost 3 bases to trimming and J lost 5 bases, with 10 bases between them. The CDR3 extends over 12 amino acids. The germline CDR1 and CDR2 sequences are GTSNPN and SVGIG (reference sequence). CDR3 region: CAWRRPGETQYF. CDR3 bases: TGTGCCTGGAGGAGGCCCGGGGAGACCCAGTACTTC.

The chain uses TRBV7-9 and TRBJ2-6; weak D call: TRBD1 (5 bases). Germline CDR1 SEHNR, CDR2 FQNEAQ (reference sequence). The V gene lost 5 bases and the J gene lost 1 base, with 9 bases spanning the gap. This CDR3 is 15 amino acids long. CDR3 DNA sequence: TGTGCCAGCAGCCGGTCAGGGTCTGGGGCCAACGTCCTGACTTTC. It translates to CASSRSGSGANVLTF. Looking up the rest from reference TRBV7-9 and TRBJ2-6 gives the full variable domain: DTGVSQNPRHKITKRGQNVTFRCDPISEHNRLYWYRQTLGQGPEFLTYFQNEAQLEKSRLLSDRFSAERPKGSFSTLEIQRTEQGDSAMYLCASSRSGSGANVLTFGAGSRLTVL.

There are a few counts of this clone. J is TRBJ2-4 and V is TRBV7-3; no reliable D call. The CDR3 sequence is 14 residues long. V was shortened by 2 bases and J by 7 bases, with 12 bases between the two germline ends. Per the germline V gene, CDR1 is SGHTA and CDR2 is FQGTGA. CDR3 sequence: CASSLATGSNIQYF. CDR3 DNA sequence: TGTGCCAGCAGCTTAGCGACTGGAAGCAACATTCAGTACTTC.

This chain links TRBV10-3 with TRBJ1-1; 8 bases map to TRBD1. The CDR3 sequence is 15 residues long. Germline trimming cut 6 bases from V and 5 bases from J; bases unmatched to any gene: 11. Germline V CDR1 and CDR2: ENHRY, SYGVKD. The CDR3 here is CAIRDRGQGSTEAFF. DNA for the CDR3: TGTGCCATCAGGGATAGAGGACAGGGCTCGACTGAAGCTTTCTTT.

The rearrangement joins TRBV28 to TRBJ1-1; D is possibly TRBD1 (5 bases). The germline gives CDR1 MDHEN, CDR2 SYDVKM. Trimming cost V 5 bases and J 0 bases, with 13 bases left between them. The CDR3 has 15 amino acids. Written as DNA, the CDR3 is TGTGCCAGCAGTCCCGGGACCGCAATGAACACTGAAGCTTTCTTT. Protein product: CASSPGTAMNTEAFF. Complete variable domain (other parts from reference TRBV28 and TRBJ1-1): DVKVTQSSRYLVKRTGEKVFLECVQDMDHENMFWYRQDPGLGLRLIYFSYDVKMKEKGDIPEGYSVSREKKERFSLILESASTNQTSMYLCASSPGTAMNTEAFFGQGTRLTVV.

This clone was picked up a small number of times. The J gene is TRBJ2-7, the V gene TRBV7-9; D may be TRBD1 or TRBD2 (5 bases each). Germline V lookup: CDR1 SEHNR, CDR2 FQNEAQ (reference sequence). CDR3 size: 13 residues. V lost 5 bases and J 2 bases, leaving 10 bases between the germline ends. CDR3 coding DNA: TGTGCCAGCAGCCCAGTGGGACCCTACGAGCAGTACTTC. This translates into CASSPVGPYEQYF.

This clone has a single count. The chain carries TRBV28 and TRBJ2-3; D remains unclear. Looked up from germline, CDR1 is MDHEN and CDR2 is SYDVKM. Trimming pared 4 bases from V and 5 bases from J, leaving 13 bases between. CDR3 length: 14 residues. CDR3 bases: TGTGCCAGCAGTTCTGCGGATACCCTAGATACGCAGTATTTT. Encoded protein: CASSSADTLDTQYF.

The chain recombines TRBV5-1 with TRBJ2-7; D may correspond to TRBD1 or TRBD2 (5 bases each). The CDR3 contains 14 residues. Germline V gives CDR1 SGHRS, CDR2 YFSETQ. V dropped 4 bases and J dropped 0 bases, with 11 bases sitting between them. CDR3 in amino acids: CASSPGTVSYEQYF. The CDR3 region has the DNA TGCGCCAGCAGCCCCGGGACGGTCTCCTACGAGCAGTACTTC.

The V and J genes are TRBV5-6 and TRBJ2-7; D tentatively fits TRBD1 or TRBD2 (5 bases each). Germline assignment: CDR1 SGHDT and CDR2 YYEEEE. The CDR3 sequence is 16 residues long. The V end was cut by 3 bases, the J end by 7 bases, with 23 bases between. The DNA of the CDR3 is TGTGCCAGCAGCTCTAACCCCGGGGCTAATCTACGGGAGCAGTACTTC. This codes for CASSSNPGANLREQYF.

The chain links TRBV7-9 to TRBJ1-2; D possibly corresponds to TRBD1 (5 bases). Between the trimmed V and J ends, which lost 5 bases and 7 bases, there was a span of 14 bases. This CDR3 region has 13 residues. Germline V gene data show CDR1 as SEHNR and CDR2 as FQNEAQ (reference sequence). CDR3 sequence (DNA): TGTGCCAGCAGCCAAGGCGAGGGGTCTGGCTACACCTTC. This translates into CASSQGEGSGYTF.

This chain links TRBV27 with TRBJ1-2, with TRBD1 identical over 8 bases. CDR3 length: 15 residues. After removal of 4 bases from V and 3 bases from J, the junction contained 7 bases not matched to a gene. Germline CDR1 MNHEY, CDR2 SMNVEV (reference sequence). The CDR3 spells CASSSSGGVYYGYTF. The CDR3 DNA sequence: TGTGCCAGCAGTTCCTCAGGGGGCGTGTACTATGGCTACACCTTC.

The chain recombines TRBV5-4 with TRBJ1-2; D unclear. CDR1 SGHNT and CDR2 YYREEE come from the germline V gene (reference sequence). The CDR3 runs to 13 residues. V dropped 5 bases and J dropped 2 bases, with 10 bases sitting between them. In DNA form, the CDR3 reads TGTGCCAGCAGTCGCGACGGGAACTATGGCTACACCTTC. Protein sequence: CASSRDGNYGYTF.

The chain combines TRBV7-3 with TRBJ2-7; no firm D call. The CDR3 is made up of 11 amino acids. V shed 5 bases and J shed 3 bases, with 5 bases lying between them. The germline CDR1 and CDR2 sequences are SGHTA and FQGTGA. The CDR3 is CASSRRYEQYF. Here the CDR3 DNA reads TGTGCCAGCAGCAGACGCTACGAGCAGTACTTC. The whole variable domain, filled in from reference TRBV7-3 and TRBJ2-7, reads GAGVSQTPSNKVTEKGKYVELRCDPISGHTALYWYRQSLGQGPEFLIYFQGTGAADDSGLPNDRFFAVRPEGSVSTLKIQRTERGDSAVYLCASSRRYEQYFGPGTRLTVT.

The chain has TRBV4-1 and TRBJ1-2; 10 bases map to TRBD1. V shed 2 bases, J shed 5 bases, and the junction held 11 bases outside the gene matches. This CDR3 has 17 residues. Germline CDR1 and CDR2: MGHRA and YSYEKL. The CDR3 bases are TGCGCCAGCAGCCAAAGACAGGGGGCCTCCCTCCCTTATGGCTACACCTTC. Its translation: CASSQRQGASLPYGYTF.

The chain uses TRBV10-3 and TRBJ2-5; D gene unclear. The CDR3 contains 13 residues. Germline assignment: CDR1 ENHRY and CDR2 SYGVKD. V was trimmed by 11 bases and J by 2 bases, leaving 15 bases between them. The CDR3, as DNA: TGTGCCGCACGGACCCAATTACAAGAGACCCAGTACTTC. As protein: CAARTQLQETQYF.

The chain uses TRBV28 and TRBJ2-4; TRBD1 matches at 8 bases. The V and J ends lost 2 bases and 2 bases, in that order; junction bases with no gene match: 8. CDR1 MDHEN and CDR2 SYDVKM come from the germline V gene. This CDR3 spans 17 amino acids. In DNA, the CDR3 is TGTGCCAGCAGTTTAATCTCTCAGGGGGCGCCCAAAAACATTCAGTACTTC. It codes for CASSLISQGAPKNIQYF.

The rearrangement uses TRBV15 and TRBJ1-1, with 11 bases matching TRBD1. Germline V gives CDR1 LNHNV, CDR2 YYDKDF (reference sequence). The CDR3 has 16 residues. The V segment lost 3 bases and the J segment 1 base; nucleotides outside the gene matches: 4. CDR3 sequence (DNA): TGTGCCACCAGCAGGGGACAGGGGGAAAGGAACACTGAAGCTTTCTTT. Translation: CATSRGQGERNTEAFF.

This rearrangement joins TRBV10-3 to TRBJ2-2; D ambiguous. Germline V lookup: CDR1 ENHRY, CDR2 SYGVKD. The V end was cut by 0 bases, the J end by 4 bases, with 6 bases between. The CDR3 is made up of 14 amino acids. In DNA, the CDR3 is TGTGCCATCAGTGAGTCGGGGATCACCGGGGAGCTGTTTTTT. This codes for CAISESGITGELFF.

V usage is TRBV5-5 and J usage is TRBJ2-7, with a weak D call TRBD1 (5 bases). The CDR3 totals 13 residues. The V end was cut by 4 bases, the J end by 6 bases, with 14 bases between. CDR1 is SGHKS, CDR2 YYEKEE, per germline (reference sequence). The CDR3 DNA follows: TGTGCCAGCAGCACCACTTGGGGCGTCGAGCAGTACTTC. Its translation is CASSTTWGVEQYF.

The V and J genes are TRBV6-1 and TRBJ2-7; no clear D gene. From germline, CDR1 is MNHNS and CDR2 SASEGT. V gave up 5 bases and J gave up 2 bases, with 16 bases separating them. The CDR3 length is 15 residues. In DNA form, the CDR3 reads TGTGCCAGCAGTCCGGTTGGCTTTCTCCCCTACGAGCAGTACTTC. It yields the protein CASSPVGFLPYEQYF.